Sequencing of this T cell receptor (beta chain) was carried out in a study of cytomegalovirus exposure and HLA in healthy donors (dated by TCRdb to about 2017). Study-wide context: In an earlier analysis of roughly 500 of the donors, about 270 Gb of sequence data and just under 120 million unique TCR beta sequences from about 180 million T cells were reported. An early release that covered some 640 HLA-typed donors contained approximately 290 gigabases of sequencing data and 85 million to 100 million unique TCR sequences. Of the approximately 400 genotyped donors, less than 85% were placed in the genetic ancestry cluster associated with self-reported Caucasian donors. The aim of the study was to test whether cataloging public T cell receptors could identify signatures of past pathogen exposure. Using immunosequencing, the study profiled T cell repertoires from about 610 subjects and related those repertoires to cytomegalovirus serostatus. Besides the first cohort of under 700 subjects, a separate validation cohort made up of about 120 different subjects was used. To predict cytomegalovirus infection status, the study combined high-throughput TCR immunosequencing, statistical association of individual TCRs with disease status, and machine learning. In a later analysis, previously published TCR beta repertoires from some 640 donors were re-analyzed and high-resolution HLA genotyping was added so that TCR occurrence patterns could be studied. The later analysis used no new phenotypic data to find candidate immune exposures, relying instead on TCR beta sequences and their occurrence across donors. An earlier analysis of approximately 580 of the donors used high-throughput TCR beta sequencing to judge whether each TCR beta V gene segment behaved as functional or pseudogenic. Donor age, sex, ethnicity and CMV serostatus were collected together with the repertoire data. A later genetic analysis used genome-wide SNP genotypes for about 55% of the 666 donors, treating that subset as a discovery cohort. Every discovery cohort repertoire had been produced on one sequencing platform. Both class I and class II loci were covered by HLA typing, at four-digit resolution. The number of donors typed differed by locus, with 629-630 for A, B, C, DRB1 and DQB1, approximately 500 for DQA1, nearly 610 for DPA1, and some 470 for DPB1. About five DR-DQ haplotypes were treated as single units for association and clustering because of strong linkage in the cohort. On average, 235,054 unique TCR beta nucleotide sequences were sequenced per donor among 398 genotyped donors of the cohort, with roughly 19% of those sequences being non-productive.

V trim: 4 bases; J trim: 3 bases; unmatched bases: 6. CDR1 and CDR2, looked up from the germline V gene, are MNHNS and SASEGT. The CDR3 runs 15 residues from the cysteine to the phenylalanine. Kept here is only the CDR3 DNA, which spans 45 bases and is read in frame from base 1. In total, approximately 610 healthy bone marrow donors made up the cohort. All cohort members were sampled while nominally healthy, although unrecorded immune exposures were likely present. The donor tested CMV seropositive and was one of the 289 seropositive cohort members. Each donor provided a peripheral blood sample, and peripheral blood mononuclear cells were used for TCR beta sequencing. The Qiagen DNeasy Blood Extraction Kit was used to extract genomic DNA from the blood cell samples. Points the paper makes about the study in general: The classifier was reported to diagnose cytomegalovirus status with high specificity and sensitivity in both the original cohort and the validation cohort. In a later analysis, most CMV-associated TCR beta chains were found to appear HLA-restricted, with HLA associations seemingly driven largely by CMV exposure. Correlated functional status among segregating V segments might reflect linkage disequilibrium, but an unknown experimental factor could not be ruled out. In a later analysis, the rate of TCR association differed among HLA loci, with DRB1 alleles having the most associated TCRs and HLA-C alleles having the fewest. Broadly in line with IMGT annotations, most TCR beta V segments showed up in productive rearrangements about 87% or about 30% of the time in an earlier analysis of under 700 of the donors. In a later analysis, 15,000 to 20,000 TCR beta sequences were associated with specific HLA alleles at a false discovery rate of 0.05. Assigning TCR associations to individual alleles was difficult when HLA alleles, especially DR and DQ, strongly co-occurred. CMV serostatus was the only immune exposure information available for the cohort. In a later analysis, HLA-associated TCR beta chains showed more clonal expansion and lower generation probabilities than non-associated chains that were equally common. Because some donors lacked HLA typing at each locus, the association tests relied only on the typed subset. The study gave a list of over 150 TCR beta chains associated with cytomegalovirus. The presence/absence analyses assumed that sequencing depth was roughly uniform across donors, and that assumption may not be true. Most TCR sequences were seen in very few donors, while some public TCRs were found in many individuals. In vitro tests confirmed that a few of the cytomegalovirus-associated TCR beta chains recognize cytomegalovirus antigens. This cohort had only TCR beta chains sequenced, and the lack of alpha or paired-chain data limited which features could be detected. Because counts were too low, some 17 rarely observed V segments, including chromosome 9 orphons, were excluded from the earlier analysis of 500 to 700 of the donors. Because the 87-base-pair reads could not distinguish some IMGT-functional V segments, including TRBV6-2 and TRBV6-3, those segments were excluded. According to a later genetic analysis, donors in an Asian-associated ancestry cluster had fewer N-insertions in productive TCRs than the approximately 650-donor mean. Several of the top co-occurrence clusters appeared to be linked to parvovirus B19, influenza, CMV and Epstein-Barr virus, according to a later analysis. V-gene and J-gene trimming of TCR beta chains was associated with a missense DCLRE1C variant in a later genetic analysis, and the association was replicated in an independent cohort. A cluster of highly shared sequence variants was judged likely to be a technical artifact of the sequencing pipeline. A further reported finding was that TCR beta sequences accurately predicted the HLA-A and HLA-B alleles for most subjects in the first cohort. The authors suggested that the approach could potentially be generalized to other disease states and immunological phenotypes.

This clone turned up a few times. Which antigen it targets is not known. Base qualities are not recorded, but no much larger clone differs from it by a single base. Library generation was performed with the immunoSEQ multiplex PCR assay. A mixture of 60 forward primers for TCR Vbeta segments and 13 reverse primers for TCR Jbeta segments was used in the multiplex PCR. Amplification of the CDR3 region of rearranged TCR beta genes was performed with a multiplex PCR assay on genomic DNA. The Illumina HiSeq System was used to sequence the amplified TCR beta libraries as 87-base-pair reads. Under the source paper's analysis protocol: In a later analysis, around 80 million unique TCR beta chains were counted across the 650 to 750 repertoires, and roughly 11 million of these chains were shared by at least two donors. Raw reads were error-corrected and collapsed into unique sequences with a nearest-neighbor algorithm that merged closely related sequences to remove PCR and sequencing errors. To assign V, D and J gene segments, CDR3 sequences were aligned to IMGT reference sequences. Each retained sequence needed at least a six-nucleotide match to both a V gene segment and a J gene segment. A rearrangement was called productive if the CDR3 had no stop codons and remained in frame with V and J, and every other rearrangement was called non-productive. Following IMGT convention, CDR3 was defined as the stretch from the second conserved V-encoded cysteine to the conserved J-encoded phenylalanine. Sequences without an unambiguous match to a single V gene segment were excluded from the earlier analysis of about 600 of the donors. An earlier analysis of 500 to 600 of the donors classified V segments as functional when productive rearrangements were above 56.7% and as segregating when the standard deviation between donors was above 5%. A statistical classification framework was built for diagnosing cytomegalovirus status from the catalog of TCR beta chain sequences. In a later analysis, TCR nucleotide sequences were compared against IMGT/GENE-DB human TR gene sequences so that V and J genes could be assigned. Using the TCRdist pipeline, a later analysis assigned CDR3 sequences along with most-parsimonious VDJ recombination scenarios. In a later analysis, each TCR beta chain was defined by its CDR3 amino acid sequence together with its V-gene family, and reads lacking a unique V-gene family were excluded. A later analysis removed several hundred highly shared, low-generation-probability nucleotide sequences to deal with suspected cross-contamination and a sequencing artifact. In a later analysis, a clonal expansion index was calculated for each public chain from normalized within-repertoire ranks of inferred template counts. A later analysis computed generation probabilities with a VDJ recombination model fitted to out-of-frame rearrangements, and checked the results against IGoR. A later analysis scored TCR-TCR, TCR-HLA and TCR-CMV co-occurrence with hypergeometric tests, applying a repertoire-size bias correction to TCR pairs. A later analysis estimated false discovery rates by permuting HLA or CMV assignments 20 times. In a later analysis, co-occurring TCRs were grouped using DBSCAN, and TCRdist sequence similarity was added for clustering within HLA-allele-positive subsets. For co-occurrence clustering, repertoires with fewer than 30,000 or more than 120,000 public chains were excluded, along with a handful of repertoires with anomalous nucleotide sharing. Held by TCRdb, this immuneACCESS table contains in-frame sequences only and omits some clones. Under half of the omission traces to an unresolved V gene where checked; the cause of the rest is unknown. The V and J calls and the clone size are those of that table, but D and trimming were determined from the DNA. This sample lists tens of thousands of clones; approximately 70% were detected once. 14% of the sample belongs to the ten largest clones.

The chain uses TRBV6-1 and TRBJ2-7; TRBD2 lines up with 10 middle nucleotides. Sequences were obtained from PBMCs. This receptor was taken from a male donor in good health and CMV-seropositive. The CDR3 corresponds to CASSGWTSGYYEQYF. The nucleotides read TGTGCCAGCAGTGGGTGGACTAGCGGATACTACGAGCAGTACTTC.